The T cell receptor beta chain under discussion was sequenced for a study of vaccination and CD4 T cells after COVID-19. Study-wide background: Overlapping peptides of the spike proteins of SARS-CoV-2, HCoV-NL63, HCoV-OC43 and HCoV-229E were used for cell stimulation.

With the Oncomine TCR Beta short-read assay, DNA from cultured CD4+ T cells was sequenced. Each CDR3 protein gets one entry after TCRdb re-called the PCR reads with MiXCR. The table lists about 11,000 distinct CDR3 sequences, about 75% of them singletons, with 10% in the top ten. With respect to this clonotype: Antigen specificity is unknown.

Treatment described: roughly ten-day PBMC culture with coronavirus spike peptide pools or control peptides (ViraFEST assay). This CDR3 has 12 amino acids. Looked up from germline, CDR1 is DFQATT and CDR2 is SNEGSKA (reference sequence). V was shortened by 2 bases and J by 1 base, with 5 bases between the two germline ends. The chain employs TRBV20-1 and TRBJ1-1; D ambiguous. The sample comprised CD4+ T cells from blood, cultured in vitro. This clonotype originated in a human donor who had recovered from COVID-19. The CDR3 nucleotides are TGCAGTGCTAGACCCTGGAACACTGAAGCTTTCTTT. Translating gives CSARPWNTEAFF.